The 17 T cell receptor beta chains given below trace back to one sample, sequenced in a study of shared clonotypes between healthy human individuals (dated by TCRdb to the early 2020s). To prepare the library, the immunoSEQ multiplex PCR assay was applied. The source is immuneACCESS, and TCRdb retained only in-frame sequences with V and J called. Part of the clones is not carried over; for the studies checked, unresolved V genes explain less than half of this, and the remainder is unexplained. The table for this sample lists about 610,000 clones; about 96% of them were counted only once. The ten largest clonotypes hold less than 0.13% of the sample. For the CD8 naive samples, CD45RO-negative cells were positively selected for CCR7, yielding a CD45RA+CCR7+ population from which TemRA cells were excluded. Sequenced material: naive CD8+ T cells sorted from blood. The cell subset or site label on this specimen signifies: CD45RA+CCR7+. Receptor source: a woman aged 25 to 45 in good health.

The rearrangement joins TRBV7-6 to TRBJ2-7; TRBD1 agrees at 9 bases. The CDR3 runs to 16 residues. Per the germline V gene, CDR1 is SGHVS and CDR2 is FNYEAQ. V lost 1 base, J lost 5 bases, and 9 bases stayed unmatched. The DNA of the CDR3 is TGTGCCAGCAGCTTAGTAGAACAGGGGGCTTTTAACGAGCAGTACTTC. Translation: CASSLVEQGAFNEQYF. The full variable domain, its missing parts supplied by reference TRBV7-6 and TRBJ2-7, is GAGVSQSPRYKVTKRGQDVALRCDPISGHVSLYWYRQALGQGPEFLTYFNYEAQQDKSGLPNDRFSAERPEGSISTLTIQRTEQRDSAMYRCASSLVEQGAFNEQYFGPGTRLTVT.

The chain links TRBV7-9 to TRBJ2-1; 7 positions match TRBD1. The CDR3 covers 16 residues. With 3 bases clipped from V and 4 bases from J, the junction kept 9 bases outside the gene matches. In germline, CDR1 is SEHNR, CDR2 FQNEAQ (reference sequence). CDR3 DNA: TGTGCCAGCAGCTTGACCGGGACAGAGGGATACAATGAGCAGTTCTTC. As protein: CASSLTGTEGYNEQFF.

CDR3 bases: TGTGCCAGCGGAAGGGACAGCGGAAACACCATATATTTT. The encoded protein is CASGRDSGNTIYF. This rearrangement joins TRBV7-9 to TRBJ1-3; 7 nucleotides line up with TRBD1. This CDR3 has 13 residues. Germline V gives CDR1 SEHNR, CDR2 FQNEAQ (reference sequence). The J segment lost 4 bases and the V segment lost 8 bases, leaving 5 bases of the junction unmatched.

V is TRBV11-2 and J is TRBJ2-7; TRBD1 matches at 9 bases. The CDR3 spans 15 residues. Germline CDR1 and CDR2: SGHAT and FQNNGV. The trim removed 5 bases at V and 3 bases at J, leaving 8 bases unmatched. The CDR3 DNA reads TGTGCCAGCAGCAACACGGGACAGGGCTACTACGAGCAGTACTTC. Protein: CASSNTGQGYYEQYF.

The genes are TRBV19 and TRBJ1-1; D might be TRBD1 (5 bases). The V gene's germline CDR1 is LNHDA and CDR2 SQIVND (reference sequence). The CDR3 sequence is 12 residues long. Trimming took 11 bases from V and 7 from J, leaving 17 bases between them. In nucleotides, the CDR3 is TGTGCCGCGAGGGGCGCGACAGATGAAGCTTTCTTT. This translates into CAARGATDEAFF.

The chain joins TRBV7-7 to TRBJ2-5; D unresolved. Germline CDR1 is SSHAT and CDR2 is FNYEAQ (reference sequence). Trimming stripped 2 bases from V and 5 bases from J, with 12 bases between. The CDR3 totals 14 residues. DNA for the CDR3: TGTGCCAGCAGCTTATGGGCAGGCCGGGAGACCCAGTACTTC. This codes for CASSLWAGRETQYF. The full variable domain, rest sourced from reference TRBV7-7 and TRBJ2-5, is GAGVSQSPRYKVTKRGQDVTLRCDPISSHATLYWYQQALGQGPEFLTYFNYEAQPDKSGLPSDRFSAERPEGSISTLTIQRTEQRDSAMYRCASSLWAGRETQYFGPGTRLLVL.

This rearrangement joins TRBV15 to TRBJ1-1; 8 nucleotides align to TRBD1. Trimming took 7 bases from V and 5 from J; bases not matched to a gene: 9. CDR3 length: 14 amino acids. CDR1 and CDR2 from the germline V gene are LNHNV and YYDKDF (reference sequence). CDR3: CATTPTGEATEAFF. The CDR3, as DNA: TGTGCCACCACCCCGACAGGGGAGGCAACTGAAGCTTTCTTT.

The chain is built from TRBV4-2 and TRBJ1-4; weak D call: TRBD1 (5 bases). This CDR3 has 17 amino acids. The V gene lost 4 bases and the J gene lost 5 bases, with 20 bases spanning the gap. Germline CDR1 reads LGHNA; CDR2 reads YNFKEQ. For the CDR3, the DNA is TGTGCCAGCAGCCTTGGTGGCAGGGAAGAAGGAAATGAAAAACTGTTTTTT. Residues: CASSLGGREEGNEKLFF.

The chain joins TRBV29-1 to TRBJ2-1, with 8 bases that match TRBD2. The length of the CDR3 is 15 residues. CDR1 is SQVTM and CDR2 is ANQGSEA in the germline V gene. V lost 0 bases to trimming and J lost 8 bases; unmatched junction nucleotides: 9. This CDR3 is CSVEDRGLDRHEQFF. The DNA for the CDR3 is TGCAGCGTTGAAGATAGGGGACTAGATCGCCATGAGCAGTTCTTC.

The chain recombines TRBV11-2 with TRBJ2-1; 8 bases are shared with TRBD1. The CDR3 runs 15 residues. V was clipped by 6 bases and J by 6 bases; unmatched bases: 10. Germline loops: CDR1 SGHAT, CDR2 FQNNGV. The CDR3, as DNA: TGTGCCAGCAGGGGACAGGCGGAGGGGTCCAATGAGCAGTTCTTC. Encoded protein: CASRGQAEGSNEQFF.

The chain recombines TRBV28 with TRBJ2-7; the match to TRBD2 covers 11 bases. With V trimmed by 5 bases and J by 4 bases, 10 bases remained unmatched. Germline V gene data show CDR1 as MDHEN and CDR2 as SYDVKM. The CDR3 is 16 residues long. CDR3 bases: TGTGCCAGCAGTAAGACTAGCGGGAATAGCGAGTACGAGCAGTACTTC. This translates into CASSKTSGNSEYEQYF.

This clone was detected only a few times. The V gene is TRBV10-1, the J gene TRBJ2-7, with D unresolved. The CDR3 is 12 amino acids. Trimming pared 2 bases from V and 6 bases from J, leaving 8 bases between. From germline, CDR1 is WNHNN and CDR2 SYGVQD (reference sequence). CDR3 coding DNA: TGCGCCAGCAGTGAGGCTTCGGGCGAGCAGTACTTC. Protein product: CASSEASGEQYF.

The J gene is TRBJ1-4, the V gene TRBV28, with D possibly matching TRBD1 (5 bases). V lost 2 bases to trimming and J lost 0 bases, with 7 bases between them. The CDR3 length is 15 residues. Germline CDR1 and CDR2: MDHEN and SYDVKM. As DNA, the CDR3 is TGTGCCAGCAGTTTACAGGGCGCAACTAATGAAAAACTGTTTTTT. Its protein product is CASSLQGATNEKLFF.

The chain employs TRBV4-1 and TRBJ2-7; D call uncertain. The CDR3 contains 15 residues. Germline V CDR1 and CDR2: MGHRA, YSYEKL. Trimming took off 2 bases at V and 2 bases at J, with 13 bases between the two ends. The CDR3 DNA sequence: TGCGCCAGCAGCCAAACATCGAAAGGGACCTACGAGCAGTACTTC. Its protein product is CASSQTSKGTYEQYF.

The V gene is TRBV2, the J gene TRBJ2-7; possible D gene TRBD1, 6 bases. CDR1 is SNHLY and CDR2 is FYNNEI in the germline V gene. V lost 8 bases and J 6 bases, leaving 23 bases between the germline ends. The CDR3 is 15 residues long. For the CDR3, the DNA is TGTGCCAGCCTCAATCTGGAAGACAGGTCGGGCGAGCAGTACTTC. The encoded protein is CASLNLEDRSGEQYF. The full variable domain, in which reference TRBV2 and TRBJ2-7 provide the parts outside the CDR3, is EPEVTQTPSHQVTQMGQEVILRCVPISNHLYFYWYRQILGQKVEFLVSFYNNEISEKSEIFDDQFSVERPDGSNFTLKIRSTKLEDSAMYFCASLNLEDRSGEQYFGPGTRLTVT.

The genes are TRBV7-9 and TRBJ1-2; D remains ambiguous. V lost 1 base to trimming and J lost 1 base, with 7 bases between them. The CDR3 consists of 14 residues. Per the germline V gene, CDR1 is SEHNR and CDR2 is FQNEAQ (reference sequence). CDR3 coding DNA: TGTGCCAGCAGCTTAGACGGTCTTAACTATGGCTACACCTTC. Encoded protein: CASSLDGLNYGYTF.

The rearrangement links TRBV6-5 to TRBJ2-7; 7 bases match TRBD2. CDR3 size: 15 residues. Losses at the gene ends were 10 bases for V and 3 bases for J; bases not matched to a gene: 15. The germline V gene has CDR1 MNHEY and CDR2 SVGAGI. The CDR3: CATQGEAGVGYEQYF. The CDR3 DNA sequence: TGTGCCACCCAGGGCGAGGCGGGGGTTGGCTACGAGCAGTACTTC.